This T cell receptor (beta chain) was sequenced in a study of T cells in localized non-small cell lung cancer (dated by TCRdb to 2018 to 2021). Background for the entire study: T cell repertoires of hundreds of early-stage NSCLC patients were analyzed, with tumors being compared against uninvolved tumor-adjacent lungs. The cohort comprised approximately 240 treatment-naïve NSCLC patients with resected, localized lung tumors. Of the NSCLC patients, around 130 were male and 107 were female, and the mean age was approximately 66 years.

The sample holds one count of this clone. Its antigen is unknown. Base quality data are lacking; no much larger clone is found one base away. What the authors observed across the whole study: Because the study design was exploratory, TCR variables were selected using unadjusted p-values without false-discovery rate correction. A median of roughly 58 of the top 100 tumor clones were detected in paired uninvolved adjacent lung, and under 30 of these tumor clones were also found among the top 100 clones of the paired uninvolved adjacent lung. Because multi-region tumor sequencing was not performed, intratumor heterogeneity could not be ruled out. Uninvolved tumor-adjacent lung showed the highest T cell clonality, higher than tumor, which suggests more focused antigenic responses in the uninvolved tumor-adjacent lung. Longer overall survival was associated with higher T cell density in blood, whereas shorter survival was associated with higher clonality in adjacent lung.

At diagnosis, tumor, uninvolved tumor-adjacent lung and peripheral blood were collected and then preserved as a mix of FFPE and fresh-frozen material. Blood samples were analyzed as peripheral blood mononuclear cells for TCR repertoire profiling. TCR beta CDR3 regions were sequenced from DNA using the immunoSEQ Assay. In the authors' own workflow: T cell density was computed as TCR beta template counts normalized to usable DNA estimated by amplifying housekeeping genes. Using the preseqR package, richness was estimated by extrapolating to 120,000 templates for tissue samples and 400,000 templates for PBMC samples. Clonality was defined as one minus Pielou's evenness. Differential abundance testing on productive amino-acid clonotypes, with a minimum total count of 5 and an alpha of 0.1, was used to identify tissue-enriched TCRs. The Jaccard Index and the Morisita Overlap Index were used to measure repertoire overlap between compartments. GLIPH grouped TCR beta CDR3s together with public tetramer-defined viral CDR3s, and a viral motif had to include at least three viral sequences and also show V-gene enrichment. This immuneACCESS table, as held by TCRdb, lists in-frame sequences with V and J called but not all clones. Of the missing ones, under half trace to an unresolved V gene in checked studies; the others have no known cause. V and J calls and clone size are those listed in that table; D and trimming were worked out from the DNA. The table for this sample lists 70,000 to 100,000 clones; approximately 80% of them were counted only once. The top ten clonotypes cover 8% to 10% of the sample.

The germline ends are 14 bases apart after V is trimmed by 1 base and J by 5 bases. The germline V gene (reference sequence) supplies CDR1 SSHAT and CDR2 FNYEAQ. The CDR3 sequence holds 15 residues, the cysteine and phenylalanine included. The DNA shown is the 45-base CDR3, in frame from base 1. Sequences were derived from peripheral blood, sampled before any cancer treatment. This TCR came from a female donor aged 60 or older with stage I lung adenocarcinoma. The V gene is TRBV7-7 and the J gene is TRBJ2-5, and possibly TRBD2, on 7 matching bases. The CDR3 corresponds to CASSLDGGPGETQYF. The DNA reads as follows: TGTGCCAGCAGCTTAGACGGGGGGCCTGGGGAGACCCAGTACTTC.